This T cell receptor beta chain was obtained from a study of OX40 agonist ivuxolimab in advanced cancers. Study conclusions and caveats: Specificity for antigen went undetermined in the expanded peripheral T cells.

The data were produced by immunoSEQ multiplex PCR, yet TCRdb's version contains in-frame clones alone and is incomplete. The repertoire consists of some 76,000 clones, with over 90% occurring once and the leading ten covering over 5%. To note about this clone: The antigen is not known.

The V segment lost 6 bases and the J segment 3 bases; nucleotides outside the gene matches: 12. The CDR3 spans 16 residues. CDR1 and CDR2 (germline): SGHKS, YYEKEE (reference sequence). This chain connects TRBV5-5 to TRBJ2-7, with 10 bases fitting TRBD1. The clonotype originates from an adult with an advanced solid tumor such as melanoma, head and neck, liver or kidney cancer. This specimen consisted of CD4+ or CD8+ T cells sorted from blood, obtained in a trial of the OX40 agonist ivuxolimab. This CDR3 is CASNIGGTGVNYEQYF. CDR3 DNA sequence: TGTGCCAGCAACATCGGAGGGACAGGGGTCAACTACGAGCAGTACTTC.